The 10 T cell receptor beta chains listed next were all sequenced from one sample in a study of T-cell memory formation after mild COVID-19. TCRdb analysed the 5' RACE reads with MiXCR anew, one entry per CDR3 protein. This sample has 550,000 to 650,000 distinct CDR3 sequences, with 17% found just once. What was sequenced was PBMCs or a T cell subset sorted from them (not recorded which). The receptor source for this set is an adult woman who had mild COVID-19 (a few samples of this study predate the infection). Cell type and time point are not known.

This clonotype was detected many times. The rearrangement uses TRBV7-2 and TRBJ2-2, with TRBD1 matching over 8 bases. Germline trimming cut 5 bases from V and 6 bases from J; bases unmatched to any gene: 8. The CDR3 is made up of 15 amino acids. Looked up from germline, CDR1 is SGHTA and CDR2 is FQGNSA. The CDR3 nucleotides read TGTGCCAGCAGCCTACATGGACAGGGTTCCGGGGAGCTGTTTTTT. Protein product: CASSLHGQGSGELFF.

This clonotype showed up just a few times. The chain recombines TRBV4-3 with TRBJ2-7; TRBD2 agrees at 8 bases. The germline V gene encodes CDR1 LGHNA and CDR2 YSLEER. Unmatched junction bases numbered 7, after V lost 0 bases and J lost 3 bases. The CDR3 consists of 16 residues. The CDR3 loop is CASSQDLGLAGYEQYF. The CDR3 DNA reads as TGCGCCAGCAGCCAAGATTTAGGGCTAGCGGGCTACGAGCAGTACTTC.

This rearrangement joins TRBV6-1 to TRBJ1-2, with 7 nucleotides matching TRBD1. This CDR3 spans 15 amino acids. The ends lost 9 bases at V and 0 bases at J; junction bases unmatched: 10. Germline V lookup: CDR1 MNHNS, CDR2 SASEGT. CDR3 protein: CASGLLTGTNYGYTF. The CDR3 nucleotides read TGTGCCAGTGGGCTTCTGACAGGGACTAACTATGGCTACACCTTC.

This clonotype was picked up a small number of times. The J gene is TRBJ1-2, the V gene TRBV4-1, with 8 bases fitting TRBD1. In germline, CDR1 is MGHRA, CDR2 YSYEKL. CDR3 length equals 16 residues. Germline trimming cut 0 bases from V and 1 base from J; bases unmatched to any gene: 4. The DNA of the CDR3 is TGCGCCAGCAGCCAAGACCGACAGGGGAATAACTATGGCTACACCTTC. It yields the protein CASSQDRQGNNYGYTF.

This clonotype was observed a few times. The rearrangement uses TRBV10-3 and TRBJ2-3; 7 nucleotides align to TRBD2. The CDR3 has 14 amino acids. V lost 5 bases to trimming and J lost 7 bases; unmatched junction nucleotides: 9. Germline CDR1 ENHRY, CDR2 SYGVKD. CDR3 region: CAISSGAVDNTQYF. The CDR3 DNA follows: TGTGCCATCAGTAGCGGGGCGGTTGATAATACGCAGTATTTT.

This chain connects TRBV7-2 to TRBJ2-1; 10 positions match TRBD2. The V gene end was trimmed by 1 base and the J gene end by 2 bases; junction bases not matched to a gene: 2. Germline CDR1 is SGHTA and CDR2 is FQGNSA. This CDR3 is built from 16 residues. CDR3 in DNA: TGTGCCAGCAGCTTAGATAGCGGGGGGACCTACAATGAGCAGTTCTTC. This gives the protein CASSLDSGGTYNEQFF.

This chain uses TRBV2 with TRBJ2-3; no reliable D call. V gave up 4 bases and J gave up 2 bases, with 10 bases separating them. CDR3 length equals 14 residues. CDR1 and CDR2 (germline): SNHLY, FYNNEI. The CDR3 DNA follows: TGTGCCAGCAGTGTTCAACGGAACACAGATACGCAGTATTTT. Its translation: CASSVQRNTDTQYF.

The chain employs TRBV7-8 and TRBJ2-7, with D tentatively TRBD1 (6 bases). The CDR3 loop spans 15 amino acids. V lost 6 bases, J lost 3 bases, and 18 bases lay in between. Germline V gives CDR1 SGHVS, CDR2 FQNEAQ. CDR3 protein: CASSSRGPSFYEQYF. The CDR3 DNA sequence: TGTGCCAGCAGTTCCAGGGGACCTAGTTTCTACGAGCAGTACTTC.

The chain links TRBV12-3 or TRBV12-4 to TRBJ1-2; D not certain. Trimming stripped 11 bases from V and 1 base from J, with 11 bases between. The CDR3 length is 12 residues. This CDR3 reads CACSPLNYGYTF. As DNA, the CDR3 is TGTGCCTGTAGCCCCCTTAACTATGGCTACACCTTC.

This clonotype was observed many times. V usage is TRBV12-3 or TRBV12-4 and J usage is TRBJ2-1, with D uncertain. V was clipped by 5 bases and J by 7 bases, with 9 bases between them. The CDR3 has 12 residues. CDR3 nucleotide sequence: TGTGCCAGCAGTCCAGGCCAAAATGAGCAGTTCTTC. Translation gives CASSPGQNEQFF.